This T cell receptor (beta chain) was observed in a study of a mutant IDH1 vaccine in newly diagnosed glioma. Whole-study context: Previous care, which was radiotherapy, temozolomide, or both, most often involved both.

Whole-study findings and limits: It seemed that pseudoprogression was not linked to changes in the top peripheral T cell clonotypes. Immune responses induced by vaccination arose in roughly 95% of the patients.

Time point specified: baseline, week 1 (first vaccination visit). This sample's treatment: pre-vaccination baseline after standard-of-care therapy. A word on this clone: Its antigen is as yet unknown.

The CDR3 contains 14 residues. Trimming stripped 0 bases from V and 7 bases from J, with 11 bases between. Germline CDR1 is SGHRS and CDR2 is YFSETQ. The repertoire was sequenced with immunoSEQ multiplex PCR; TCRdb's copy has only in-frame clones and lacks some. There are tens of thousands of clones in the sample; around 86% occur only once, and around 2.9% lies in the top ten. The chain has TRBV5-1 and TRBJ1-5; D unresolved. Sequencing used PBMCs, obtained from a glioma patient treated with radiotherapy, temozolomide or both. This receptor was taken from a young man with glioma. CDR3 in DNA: TGCGCCAGCAGCTTGGCCTGGGGTCAACAGCCCCAGCATTTT. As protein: CASSLAWGQQPQHF.